Listed here are 22 T cell receptor beta chains from one sample, sequenced in a study of cytomegalovirus exposure and HLA in healthy donors. Amplification used 60 Vbeta primers and 13 Jbeta primers. Libraries were prepared by immunoSEQ multiplex PCR; TCRdb keeps only in-frame clonotypes and omits some of them. The repertoire includes approximately 82,000 clones, around 76% of them detected once, and under 7.5% sits in the top ten. The specimen was PBMCs. The receptors here all came from a woman in her fifties or sixties in good health and CMV-seropositive.

The V call is TRBV9, the J call TRBJ1-2, with 7 bases fitting TRBD1. Looked up from germline, CDR1 is SGDLS and CDR2 is YYNGEE. The CDR3 spans 15 residues. V shed 3 bases, J shed 0 bases, and the junction held 5 bases outside the gene matches. CDR3 DNA: TGTGCCAGCAGCGCTAGGGGGCGAGCTAACTATGGCTACACCTTC. Translating it yields CASSARGRANYGYTF. The full variable domain, in which reference TRBV9 and TRBJ1-2 provide the parts outside the CDR3, is DSGVTQTPKHLITATGQRVTLRCSPRSGDLSVYWYQQSLDQGLQFLIQYYNGEERAKGNILERFSAQQFPDLHSELNLSSLELGDSALYFCASSARGRANYGYTFGSGTRLTVV.

The rearrangement uses TRBV2 and TRBJ2-5, with D unresolved. The CDR3 is 11 residues long. The ends were cut back, 4 bases at V and 4 bases at J, with 4 bases in the middle. Germline values: CDR1 SNHLY, CDR2 FYNNEI. This CDR3 reads CASSVRETQYF. CDR3 DNA: TGTGCCAGCAGTGTTAGAGAGACCCAGTACTTC.

The chain carries TRBV29-1 and TRBJ1-2; 9 bases map to TRBD1. The CDR3 length is 16 residues. The V gene end was trimmed by 4 bases and the J gene end by 0 bases; junction bases not matched to a gene: 9. Looked up from germline, CDR1 is SQVTM and CDR2 is ANQGSEA. CDR3 sequence: CSVVDWGTGTNYGYTF. CDR3 DNA: TGCAGCGTTGTGGATTGGGGGACAGGGACTAACTATGGCTACACCTTC.

This chain joins TRBV6-5 and TRBJ1-4, with D maybe TRBD1 (5 bases). The CDR3 spans 14 residues. The germline V gene encodes CDR1 MNHEY and CDR2 SVGAGI. V lost 4 bases to trimming and J lost 5 bases, with 11 bases between them. CDR3 loop: CASSWGLENEKLFF. In nucleotides, the CDR3 is TGTGCCAGCAGTTGGGGCCTGGAGAATGAAAAACTGTTTTTT.

The chain employs TRBV5-1 and TRBJ2-1; D may be TRBD2 (7 bases). The CDR3 runs to 16 residues. The V gene's germline CDR1 is SGHRS and CDR2 YFSETQ. V lost 0 bases and J 5 bases, leaving 15 bases between the germline ends. The CDR3 sequence: CASSLAGGRLDNEQFF. CDR3 DNA sequence: TGCGCCAGCAGCTTGGCCGGGGGGCGGCTAGACAATGAGCAGTTCTTC. The full variable domain, its missing parts supplied by reference TRBV5-1 and TRBJ2-1, is KAGVTQTPRYLIKTRGQQVTLSCSPISGHRSVSWYQQTPGQGLQFLFEYFSETQRNKGNFPGRFSGRQFSNSRSEMNVSTLELGDSALYLCASSLAGGRLDNEQFFGPGTRLTVL.

The chain combines TRBV14 with TRBJ2-1; unclear D gene. The germline V and J ends were trimmed by 5 bases and 2 bases, with 16 bases remaining between them. The germline V gene has CDR1 SGHDN and CDR2 FVKESK. This CDR3 region has 16 residues. CDR3 in DNA: TGTGCCAGCAGCGAGGAGTGGTCTTCCCCCTACAATGAGCAGTTCTTC. Its protein is CASSEEWSSPYNEQFF.

By frequency in the sample, this clone is medium-sized (0.01 to 0.1%). The rearrangement links TRBV6-4 to TRBJ2-1; D might be TRBD1 (5 bases). The V and J ends lost 2 bases and 4 bases respectively, with 6 bases between them. Germline V CDR1 and CDR2: MRHNA, SNTAGT. The CDR3 extends over 13 amino acids. Here the CDR3 DNA reads TGTGCCAGCAGTGACAAGGGGTACAATGAGCAGTTCTTC. This codes for CASSDKGYNEQFF.

J is TRBJ1-2 and V is TRBV30, with D perhaps matching TRBD1 (5 bases). V gave up 6 bases and J gave up 2 bases, with 16 bases separating them. From germline, CDR1 is GTSNPN and CDR2 SVGIG (reference sequence). The CDR3 runs 14 residues. CDR3 sequence (DNA): TGTGCCTGTCACCTACGGGGGGGAAACTATGGCTACACCTTC. Translating it yields CACHLRGGNYGYTF.

V is TRBV15 and J is TRBJ1-2; weak D call: TRBD1 (5 bases). Germline CDR1 and CDR2: LNHNV and YYDKDF (reference sequence). The V end lost 0 bases, the J end lost 2 bases, and 10 bases lay between the germline ends. There are 15 residues in the CDR3. The CDR3 region is CATSREQGPNYGYTF. CDR3 nucleotides: TGTGCCACCAGCAGAGAGCAGGGCCCGAACTATGGCTACACCTTC.

The rearrangement uses TRBV19 and TRBJ2-3; 9 bases agree with TRBD1. Germline V CDR1 and CDR2: LNHDA, SQIVND (reference sequence). The CDR3 spans 18 residues. The V gene end was trimmed by 2 bases and the J gene end by 0 bases; junction bases not matched to a gene: 9. DNA for the CDR3: TGTGCCAGTAGTATACGGACAGGGGCTTTGAGAAGCACAGATACGCAGTATTTT. Its protein is CASSIRTGALRSTDTQYF. Full variable domain (rest looked up from reference TRBV19 and TRBJ2-3): DGGITQSPKYLFRKEGQNVTLSCEQNLNHDAMYWYRQDPGQGLRLIYYSQIVNDFQKGDIAEGYSVSREKKESFPLTVTSAQKNPTAFYLCASSIRTGALRSTDTQYFGPGTRLTVL.

This clone showed up just once. V usage is TRBV27 and J usage is TRBJ2-7, with D possibly being TRBD2 (7 bases). This CDR3 is 16 amino acids long. From germline, CDR1 is MNHEY and CDR2 SMNVEV (reference sequence). V was shortened by 3 bases and J by 0 bases, with 15 bases between the two germline ends. The CDR3 DNA reads as TGTGCCAGCAGTTTCGCAGGGGAGGGAAGCTCCTACGAGCAGTACTTC. Its translation: CASSFAGEGSSYEQYF.

The genes are TRBV19 and TRBJ2-1; TRBD2 agrees at 7 bases. The CDR3 sequence is 17 residues long. The germline V gene encodes CDR1 LNHDA and CDR2 SQIVND (reference sequence). V shed 5 bases and J 5 bases; nucleotides not matched to a gene: 15. The CDR3 is CASSSGGGWPIDNEQFF. CDR3 DNA sequence: TGTGCCAGTAGTTCAGGCGGGGGTTGGCCCATAGACAATGAGCAGTTCTTC.

A single count supports this clone. The V call is TRBV23-1, the J call TRBJ2-5; 7 positions match TRBD1. TRBV23-1 is given ORF status, its function remaining uncertain. CDR3 length equals 14 residues. Trimming cost V 0 bases and J 3 bases; bases outside gene matches: 1. The CDR3 sequence is CASSQSDRKETQYF. The CDR3 DNA sequence: TGCGCCAGCAGTCAATCGGACAGGAAAGAGACCCAGTACTTC.

This chain uses TRBV9 with TRBJ2-2; 7 bases align to TRBD1. The CDR3 totals 17 residues. Germline lookup yields CDR1 SGDLS and CDR2 YYNGEE. The junction had 12 bases not matched to a gene; V was cut back by 4 bases and J by 3 bases. The CDR3 DNA reads TGTGCCAGCAGCTCACCCCACAGGGGCGAGGACACCGGGGAGCTGTTTTTT. It specifies CASSSPHRGEDTGELFF.

The V call is TRBV29-1, the J call TRBJ1-5, with TRBD1 as a possible D gene (6 bases). The V end was cut by 5 bases, the J end by 0 bases, with 8 bases between. The CDR3 contains 13 residues. Germline CDR1 is SQVTM and CDR2 is ANQGSEA. As DNA, the CDR3 is TGCAGCGTTATACAGGGTAGCAATCAGCCCCAGCATTTT. Encoded protein: CSVIQGSNQPQHF.

V gene TRBV15 combines with J gene TRBJ2-3, with D maybe TRBD2 (5 bases). Trimming stripped 1 base from V and 2 bases from J, with 7 bases between. The CDR3 is 14 residues long. Germline values: CDR1 LNHNV, CDR2 YYDKDF (reference sequence). DNA of the CDR3: TGTGCCACCAGCAGAGGTCTAGCCACAGATACGCAGTATTTT. It yields the protein CATSRGLATDTQYF. The full variable domain, with the rest looked up from reference TRBV15 and TRBJ2-3, is DAMVIQNPRYQVTQFGKPVTLSCSQTLNHNVMYWYQQKSSQAPKLLFHYYDKDFNNEADTPDNFQSRRPNTSFCFLDIRSPGLGDTAMYLCATSRGLATDTQYFGPGTRLTVL.

V and J are TRBV30 and TRBJ2-3; D is undetermined. V shed 4 bases and J shed 6 bases, with 8 bases lying between them. Per germline, CDR1 GTSNPN and CDR2 SVGIG (reference sequence). The CDR3 contains 11 residues. CDR3 loop: CAWTNGDTQYF. Written as DNA, the CDR3 is TGTGCCTGGACTAACGGGGATACGCAGTATTTT.

V and J are TRBV6-1 and TRBJ1-2; 10 nucleotides align to TRBD1. Germline assignment: CDR1 MNHNS and CDR2 SASEGT. The J segment lost 5 bases and the V segment lost 4 bases, leaving 7 bases of the junction unmatched. This CDR3 comprises 15 residues. The CDR3, as DNA: TGTGCCAGCAGTGGCCGGACAGGGGGGGTTTATGGCTACACCTTC. Its protein is CASSGRTGGVYGYTF.

Only a few counts were recorded for this clone. The V and J genes are TRBV7-9 and TRBJ1-5; perhaps TRBD1 as D (5 bases). Germline values: CDR1 SEHNR, CDR2 FQNEAQ (reference sequence). The CDR3 contains 13 residues. V dropped 5 bases and J dropped 6 bases, with 11 bases sitting between them. The CDR3 spells CASSQGSVQPQHF. The CDR3 DNA reads as TGTGCCAGCAGCCAGGGATCGGTTCAGCCCCAGCATTTT.

DNA for the CDR3: TGTGCCTGGGCAAATATAGCGGGAGATGAGCAGTACTTC. Translation gives CAWANIAGDEQYF. The rearrangement joins TRBV30 to TRBJ2-7, with 9 bases identical to TRBD2. This CDR3 is built from 13 residues. The V and J ends lost 5 bases and 7 bases, in that order; junction bases with no gene match: 9. Per germline, CDR1 GTSNPN and CDR2 SVGIG (reference sequence).

The V and J genes are TRBV6-1 and TRBJ1-1, with D possibly TRBD1 on 5 matching bases. The germline CDR1 and CDR2 sequences are MNHNS and SASEGT. The CDR3 has 15 residues. Trimming took 9 bases from V and 1 from J, leaving 18 bases between them. The CDR3 reads CASTFGGITNTEAFF. The CDR3 DNA is TGTGCCAGTACCTTCGGGGGGATAACGAACACTGAAGCTTTCTTT.

As to this clone: The junction differs from germline at one of its ends, possibly a read error. J is TRBJ2-1 and V is TRBV11-3; 9 nucleotides match TRBD2. Germline assignment: CDR1 SGHNT and CDR2 YENEEA. The length of the CDR3 is 12 residues. In DNA, the CDR3 is TGTGCCAGCAGCTCTCACACTAGCGGGCCGCTCTTC. Translated: CASSSHTSGPLF.